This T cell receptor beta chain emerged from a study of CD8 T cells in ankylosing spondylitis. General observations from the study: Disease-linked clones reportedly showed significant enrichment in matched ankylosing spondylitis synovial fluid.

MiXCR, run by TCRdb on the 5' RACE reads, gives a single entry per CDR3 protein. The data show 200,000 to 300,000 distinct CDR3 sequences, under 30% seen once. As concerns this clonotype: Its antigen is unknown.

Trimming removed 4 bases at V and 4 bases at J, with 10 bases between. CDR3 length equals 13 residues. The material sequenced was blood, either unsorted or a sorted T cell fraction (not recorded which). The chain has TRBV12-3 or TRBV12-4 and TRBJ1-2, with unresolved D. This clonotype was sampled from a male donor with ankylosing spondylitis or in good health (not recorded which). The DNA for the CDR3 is TGTGCCAGCAGTTCCACGTTCGGCTATGGCTACACCTTC. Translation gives CASSSTFGYGYTF.